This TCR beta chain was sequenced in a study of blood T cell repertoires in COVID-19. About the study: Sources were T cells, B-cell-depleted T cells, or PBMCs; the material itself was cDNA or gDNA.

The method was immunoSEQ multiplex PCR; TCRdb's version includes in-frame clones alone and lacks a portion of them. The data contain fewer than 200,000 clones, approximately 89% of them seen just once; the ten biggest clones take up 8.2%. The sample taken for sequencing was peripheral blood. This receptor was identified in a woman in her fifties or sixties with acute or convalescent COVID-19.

DNA of the CDR3: TGTGCCATCAGTGAGACGGGGGTTGCTGAAGCTTTCTTT. Translation gives CAISETGVAEAFF. The rearrangement joins TRBV10-3 to TRBJ1-1, with a possible D match to TRBD1 (5 bases). V lost 2 bases, J lost 6 bases, and 10 bases lay in between. There are 13 residues in the CDR3. CDR1 is ENHRY and CDR2 is SYGVKD in the germline V gene.